The clone carrying this TCR beta chain was counted a single time. Its antigen is currently unknown. Trimming stripped 2 bases from V and 5 bases from J, with 11 bases between. Germline values: CDR1 SGHKS, CDR2 YYEKEE (reference sequence). The CDR3 is made up of 14 amino acids. Next came a second PCR, run for about 6 to 12 cycles, which used a sample-barcoded 5' primer along with a J-beta primer mix. All samples gave at least 3 million CDR3-containing paired-end reads. TCRdb fed the 5' RACE reads into MiXCR, producing one record per CDR3 protein. The table records some 640,000 distinct CDR3 sequences, 25% to 30% of them present only once. These data originate in a study of blood T cells in healthy people across ages. As for the study in general: Capture via template switching afforded approximately one barcoded beta molecule per two T cells.

Study results and limitations: PBMCs that were unsorted prevented a conclusive naive versus antigen-experienced comparison.

This TCR was sampled from a woman aged 80 or over in good health. This chain connects TRBV5-5 to TRBJ2-4; no definite D call. The sequencing input was blood. The chain's CDR3 is CASSFGLGENIQYF. The CDR3 nucleotides read TGTGCCAGCAGCTTCGGGCTAGGCGAAAACATTCAGTACTTC. The whole variable domain, remainder taken from reference TRBV5-5 and TRBJ2-4, is DAGVTQSPTHLIKTRGQQVTLRCSPISGHKSVSWYQQVLGQGPQFIFQYYEKEERGRGNFPDRFSARQFPNYSSELNVNALLLGDSALYLCASSFGLGENIQYFGAGTRLSVL.